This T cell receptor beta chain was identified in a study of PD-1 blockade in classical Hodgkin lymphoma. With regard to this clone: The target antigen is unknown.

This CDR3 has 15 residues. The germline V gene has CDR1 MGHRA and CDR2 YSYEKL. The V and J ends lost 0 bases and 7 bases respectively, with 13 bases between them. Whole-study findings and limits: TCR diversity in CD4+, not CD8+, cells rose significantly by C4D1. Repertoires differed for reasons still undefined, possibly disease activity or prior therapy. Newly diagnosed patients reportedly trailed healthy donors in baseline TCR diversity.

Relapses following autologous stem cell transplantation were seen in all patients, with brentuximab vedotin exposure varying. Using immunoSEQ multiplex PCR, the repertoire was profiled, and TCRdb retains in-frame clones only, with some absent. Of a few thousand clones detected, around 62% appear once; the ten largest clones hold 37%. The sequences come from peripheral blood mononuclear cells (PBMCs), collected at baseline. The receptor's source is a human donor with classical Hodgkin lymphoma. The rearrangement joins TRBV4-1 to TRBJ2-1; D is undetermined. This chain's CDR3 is CASSQEATLVNEQFF. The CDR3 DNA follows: TGCGCCAGCAGCCAAGAGGCCACCCTGGTGAATGAGCAGTTCTTC.